The rows below give T cell receptor beta chains drawn from one sample of a study of CD8+ T cells in alopecia areata. Sequencing used immunoSEQ multiplex PCR; TCRdb keeps in-frame clones, though not all of them. This table holds 100,000 to 130,000 clones, about 50% found once. The sequenced sample consisted of NKG2D-low CD8+ T cells sorted from blood. The receptors originated from a human donor with alopecia areata. The CDR3 runs from the conserved cysteine through the conserved F or W. The D gene is left open where the match is weak. Size values are once, few and many counts, or a class for expanded clones, and some rows have none.

CASKRGGTNYEQYF	TGTGCCAGCAAGCGTGGCGGGACCAACTACGAGCAGTACTTC	NA	14	TRBJ2-7	TRBV28	NA
CASSVARDRIYNEQFF	TGTGCCAGCAGCGTAGCCCGGGACAGAATATACAATGAGCAGTTCTTC	NA	16	TRBJ2-1	TRBV9	TRBD1
CASSLAGRAGANVLTF	TGTGCCAGCAGCTTAGCGGGAAGGGCTGGGGCCAACGTCCTGACTTTC	NA	16	TRBJ2-6	TRBV28	TRBD2
CASSLSRRDTQYF	TGTGCCAGCAGTTTATCGCGAAGAGATACGCAGTATTTT	NA	13	TRBJ2-3	TRBV27	NA
CASSERAGGSGYTF	TGTGCCAGCAGCGAACGGGCAGGGGGCTCTGGCTACACCTTC	NA	14	TRBJ1-2	TRBV7-3	TRBD1
CASSEGGRVGYGYTF	TGTGCCAGCAGTGAAGGCGGTAGGGTAGGCTATGGCTACACCTTC	NA	15	TRBJ1-2	TRBV6-1	NA
CASSHGQGGYEQYF	TGTGCCAGCAGTCACGGACAGGGAGGCTACGAGCAGTACTTC	once	14	TRBJ2-7	TRBV27	TRBD1
CASSEGRLNTEAFF	TGCGCCAGCAGCGAGGGACGGTTGAACACTGAAGCTTTCTTT	NA	14	TRBJ1-1	TRBV5-1	NA
CASSGRTGRLNEKLFF	TGTGCCAGCAGCGGACGGACAGGGAGATTAAATGAAAAACTGTTTTTT	few	16	TRBJ1-4	TRBV7-2	TRBD1
CASSQETGTPFYNEQFF	TGCGCCAGCAGCCAAGAGACCGGGACCCCATTCTACAATGAGCAGTTCTTC	NA	17	TRBJ2-1	TRBV4-1	NA
CASSFLQGPSYGYTF	TGTGCCAGCAGTTTTTTGCAGGGTCCATCCTATGGCTACACCTTC	few	15	TRBJ1-2	TRBV28	NA
CASRFAGAEQYF	TGTGCCAGCAGATTTGCAGGGGCCGAGCAGTACTTC	NA	12	TRBJ2-7	TRBV11-2	NA
CSVEGGGEQFF	TGCAGCGTTGAAGGGGGGGGTGAGCAGTTCTTC	NA	11	TRBJ2-1	TRBV29-1	TRBD2
CASSLGVYNEQFF	TGTGCCAGCAGTCTAGGAGTCTACAATGAGCAGTTCTTC	NA	13	TRBJ2-1	TRBV28	NA
CASSLKRDLANPYNEQFF	TGTGCCAGCAGCTTAAAAAGGGACCTAGCAAACCCCTACAATGAGCAGTTCTTC	NA	18	TRBJ2-1	TRBV7-8	NA
CASSPYRAAVSYEQYF	TGTGCCAGCAGCCCATACCGGGCCGCCGTTTCCTACGAGCAGTACTTC	NA	16	TRBJ2-7	TRBV7-6	NA
CASSSLTPGELFF	TGTGCCAGCAGCTCCCTCACCCCCGGGGAGCTGTTTTTT	NA	13	TRBJ2-2	TRBV7-9	NA
CAWIPSGYNEQFF	TGTGCCTGGATCCCTAGCGGCTACAATGAGCAGTTCTTC	NA	13	TRBJ2-1	TRBV30	TRBD2
CASSLDRQPQHF	TGTGCCAGCAGCTTAGACCGCCAGCCCCAGCATTTT	NA	12	TRBJ1-5	TRBV11-2	NA
CASSGATDTQYF	TGTGCCAGCAGTGGAGCCACAGATACGCAGTATTTT	NA	12	TRBJ2-3	TRBV2	NA